One and the same sample provided the 9 T cell receptor beta chains below, sequenced in a study of CXCR3-negative and CXCR3-positive naive CD8 T cells. cDNA libraries for TRB were generated by 5' RACE incorporating UMI labels. TCRdb reprocessed the 5' RACE reads and stores each CDR3 protein as one record, lacking DNA. The specimen's table records around 50,000 distinct CDR3 sequences. Sequencing was carried out using naive CXCR3- CD8+ T cells from blood. Subset of the sample: CD45RO-CCR7+CD27+CD95- naive CD8+ T cells lacking CXCR3 (TNR3-). These TCRs come from a human donor in good health. Some clones in this sample may be carry-over from other donors' samples.

This CDR3 is CASSLGTSGDYEQYF. This chain links TRBV7-7 with TRBJ2-7; the D call from TCRdb, TRBD2, cannot be confirmed without DNA. The CDR3 covers 15 residues. CDR1 SSHAT and CDR2 FNYEAQ come from the germline V gene (reference sequence).

The genes are TRBV10-3 and TRBJ2-7. Germline V gene sequence: CDR1 ENHRY, CDR2 SYGVKD. The length of the CDR3 is 15 residues. The CDR3 here is CAISESGREYYEQYF.

J is TRBJ1-1 and V is TRBV5-5. The CDR3 runs 14 residues. The germline V gene has CDR1 SGHKS and CDR2 YYEKEE (reference sequence). CDR3 sequence reads: CASSLAPENTEAFF.

This sequence joins TRBV20-1 and TRBJ2-7; checking the TCRdb D call of TRBD1 is not possible without DNA. The CDR3 totals 16 residues. Germline V CDR1 and CDR2: DFQATT, SNEGSKA (reference sequence). The chain's CDR3 is CSARGPPGQGLYEQYF.

J is TRBJ2-3 and V is TRBV6-5; there is no DNA to check the TCRdb D call of TRBD1. This CDR3 has 14 residues. Germline CDR1 MNHEY, CDR2 SVGAGI. The CDR3 loop reads CASSYGTATDTQYF.

The rearrangement joins TRBV7-6 to TRBJ1-3. Germline values: CDR1 SGHVS, CDR2 FNYEAQ. This CDR3 has 16 residues. This CDR3 reads CASSLAGEPSGNTIYF.

The chain combines TRBV5-1 with TRBJ2-7. The length of the CDR3 is 13 residues. From germline, CDR1 is SGHRS and CDR2 YFSETQ. The CDR3 region is CASISDRTYEQYF.

The CDR3 sequence is CASSPPGWRGSSYNEQFF. V and J are TRBV28 and TRBJ2-1; TCRdb's D call, TRBD1, is unchecked because there is no DNA. The CDR3 length is 18 residues. Looked up from germline, CDR1 is MDHEN and CDR2 is SYDVKM.

The V gene is TRBV7-9, the J gene TRBJ2-7; without DNA, the TCRdb call of TRBD2 cannot be checked. Germline V gene data show CDR1 as SEHNR and CDR2 as FQNEAQ (reference sequence). The CDR3 has 16 residues. The CDR3 sequence is CASSLGVRLEDDEQYF. Combining the CDR3 with reference TRBV7-9 and TRBJ2-7 gives the whole variable domain DTGVSQNPRHKITKRGQNVTFRCDPISEHNRLYWYRQTLGQGPEFLTYFQNEAQLEKSRLLSDRFSAERPKGSFSTLEIQRTEQGDSAMYLCASSLGVRLEDDEQYFGPGTRLTVT.